The next 27 T cell receptor beta chains were all read from a single sample in a study of T-cell memory formation after mild COVID-19. MiXCR was run by TCRdb on the 5' RACE reads, yielding one entry per CDR3 protein. The sample holds about 360,000 distinct CDR3 sequences, roughly 14% seen once. The source material was PBMCs or a T cell subset sorted from them (not recorded which). These receptors were taken from a man younger than 30 who had mild COVID-19 (a few samples of this study predate the infection). Cell type and time point are not known.

The chain has TRBV21-1 and TRBJ2-4; TRBD1 reflects the table's D call only, with no check against the DNA. TRBV21-1 is reported as a pseudogene. This CDR3 spans 16 amino acids. In nucleotides, the CDR3 is TGTGCCAGCAGCAAAGCCGCAAGGACAGGGGAAAACATTCAGTACTTC. It specifies CASSKAARTGENIQYF.

This clonotype was counted a few times. V is TRBV7-9 and J is TRBJ2-1; TRBD1 is a possible D gene (5 bases). Germline V lookup: CDR1 SEHNR, CDR2 FQNEAQ (reference sequence). The V end lost 5 bases, the J end lost 3 bases, and 11 bases lay between the germline ends. The CDR3 spans 14 residues. The CDR3 here is CASSQLQGYNEQFF. Written as DNA, the CDR3 is TGTGCCAGCAGCCAACTCCAGGGCTACAATGAGCAGTTCTTC.

This clonotype has just a few counts. The chain links TRBV7-9 to TRBJ1-1, with D unresolved. The CDR3 is made up of 13 amino acids. V was trimmed by 4 bases and J by 4 bases, leaving 10 bases between them. Germline CDR1 SEHNR, CDR2 FQNEAQ (reference sequence). The CDR3 protein is CASSYKDVTEAFF. The CDR3 bases are TGTGCCAGCAGCTATAAGGACGTCACTGAAGCTTTCTTT.

The chain is built from TRBV27 and TRBJ2-1, with D unresolved. Germline V gene data show CDR1 as MNHEY and CDR2 as SMNVEV (reference sequence). V was clipped by 8 bases and J by 9 bases, with 11 bases between them. This CDR3 is 11 amino acids long. CDR3 nucleotide sequence: TGTGCCAGCGGACGTCACCGTGAGCAGTTCTTC. It specifies CASGRHREQFF.

This clonotype was counted between two and nine times. The V gene is TRBV6-5, the J gene TRBJ2-6; 10 bases map to TRBD1. Germline-derived CDR1 and CDR2 are MNHEY and SVGAGI. V gave up 7 bases and J gave up 2 bases; unmatched junction bases: 11. The CDR3 loop spans 18 amino acids. The CDR3 loop is CASTRSGTGDPGANVLTF. DNA for the CDR3: TGTGCCAGCACTAGGTCCGGGACAGGGGATCCTGGGGCCAACGTCCTGACTTTC.

In this sample, this clonotype turned up a few times. The chain employs TRBV9 and TRBJ2-3, with TRBD2 matching 9 bases. The germline V gene encodes CDR1 SGDLS and CDR2 YYNGEE. Trimming at V came to 4 bases and at J to 1 base, leaving 10 bases not matched to a gene. The CDR3 runs to 17 residues. The CDR3 is CASSPTAGGTRTDTQYF. CDR3 in DNA: TGTGCCAGCAGCCCCACAGCGGGGGGCACCCGCACAGATACGCAGTATTTT.

This clonotype showed up just a few times. The chain links TRBV20-1 to TRBJ2-1; TRBD2 agrees at 9 bases. The CDR3 extends over 14 amino acids. With 2 bases clipped from V and 9 bases from J, the junction kept 8 bases outside the gene matches. The germline CDR1 and CDR2 sequences are DFQATT and SNEGSKA (reference sequence). The DNA for the CDR3 is TGCAGTGCTAGAAGGCTAGCGGGGCCCCCTGAGCAGTTCTTC. This codes for CSARRLAGPPEQFF.

J is TRBJ1-1 and V is TRBV7-9; no clear D gene. V shed 4 bases and J shed 2 bases, with 17 bases lying between them. Germline V CDR1 and CDR2: SEHNR, FQNEAQ (reference sequence). The CDR3 extends over 16 amino acids. The CDR3: CASSSRPGRENTEAFF. In nucleotides, the CDR3 is TGTGCCAGCAGCTCGAGACCGGGTCGAGAAAACACTGAAGCTTTCTTT.

In DNA, the CDR3 is TGTGCCAGCAGTTATCCGCGTGGAGTCGGCAATGAGCAGTTCTTC. Translated, it gives CASSYPRGVGNEQFF. V gene TRBV28 combines with J gene TRBJ2-1; D is ambiguous. The CDR3 has 15 amino acids. The germline CDR1 and CDR2 sequences are MDHEN and SYDVKM. Trimming took 4 bases from V and 6 from J, leaving 16 bases between them.

This clonotype has a count of ten or more. This chain joins TRBV7-2 and TRBJ2-7; 7 positions agree with TRBD1. The germline gives CDR1 SGHTA, CDR2 FQGNSA. The CDR3 covers 13 residues. V lost 4 bases and J lost 4; bases outside the gene matches: 4. The CDR3 loop reads CASSYYRGYEQYF. The CDR3 nucleotides read TGTGCCAGCAGCTATTACAGGGGTTACGAGCAGTACTTC.

This clonotype was found a few times. The rearrangement joins TRBV5-1 to TRBJ1-1, with D perhaps TRBD1 (5 bases). The V gene lost 5 bases and the J gene lost 1 base, with 12 bases spanning the gap. The CDR3 covers 14 residues. Germline CDR1 is SGHRS and CDR2 is YFSETQ. The CDR3 protein is CASRTPQGNTEAFF. CDR3 bases: TGCGCCAGCAGGACCCCCCAGGGGAACACTGAAGCTTTCTTT.

The chain combines TRBV29-1 with TRBJ1-2; 11 bases align to TRBD1. The CDR3 is made up of 16 amino acids. Germline-derived CDR1 and CDR2 are SQVTM and ANQGSEA. V dropped 4 bases and J dropped 2; count of bases not matched to a gene: 9. This CDR3 reads CSVVGGQGVENYGYTF. CDR3 nucleotide sequence: TGCAGCGTTGTTGGGGGACAGGGGGTGGAGAACTATGGCTACACCTTC.

V and J are TRBV12-3 or TRBV12-4 and TRBJ2-1; 8 positions agree with TRBD1. Unmatched junction bases numbered 9, after V lost 7 bases and J lost 4 bases. The CDR3 is 15 amino acids. This chain's CDR3 is CASTPGTGYYNEQFF. The DNA for the CDR3 is TGTGCCAGCACCCCCGGGACAGGTTATTACAATGAGCAGTTCTTC.

V usage is TRBV25-1 and J usage is TRBJ1-1, with D hard to call. The ends were cut back, 0 bases at V and 7 bases at J, with 9 bases in the middle. CDR3 length: 13 amino acids. Germline CDR1 and CDR2: MGHDK and SYGVNS. CDR3 amino acids: CASSEYNSREAFF. The CDR3 bases are TGTGCCAGCAGTGAATATAACAGCCGTGAAGCTTTCTTT.

The V gene is TRBV5-4, the J gene TRBJ1-2; D ambiguous. The CDR3 consists of 14 residues. Germline CDR1 reads SGHNT; CDR2 reads YYREEE (reference sequence). V was cut by 4 bases and J by 4 bases, with 14 bases left in between. This CDR3 reads CASSTEGIVYGYTF. CDR3 sequence (DNA): TGTGCCAGCAGCACGGAAGGGATCGTCTATGGCTACACCTTC. The full variable domain, in which reference TRBV5-4 and TRBJ1-2 provide the parts outside the CDR3, is ETGVTQSPTHLIKTRGQQVTLRCSSQSGHNTVSWYQQALGQGPQFIFQYYREEENGRGNFPPRFSGLQFPNYSSELNVNALELDDSALYLCASSTEGIVYGYTFGSGTRLTVV.

This chain connects TRBV7-2 to TRBJ1-5, with D unclear. Germline CDR1 and CDR2: SGHTA and FQGNSA. Trimming cost V 3 bases and J 5 bases, with 8 bases left between them. This CDR3 is built from 13 residues. This CDR3 is CASSLRHDQPQHF. The DNA for the CDR3 is TGTGCCAGCAGCTTGAGACACGATCAGCCCCAGCATTTT.

This chain joins TRBV3-1 and TRBJ2-4; D is ambiguous. Trimming pared 2 bases from V and 0 bases from J, leaving 8 bases between. CDR3 length: 15 amino acids. Germline V CDR1 and CDR2: LGHDT, YNNKEL (reference sequence). The CDR3 DNA reads as TGTGCCAGCAGCCAATTTTCGGTAGCCAAAAACATTCAGTACTTC. Translation: CASSQFSVAKNIQYF. The complete variable domain, with remaining parts taken from reference TRBV3-1 and TRBJ2-4, reads DTAVSQTPKYLVTQMGNDKSIKCEQNLGHDTMYWYKQDSKKFLKIMFSYNNKELIINETVPNRFSPKSPDKAHLNLHINSLELGDSAVYFCASSQFSVAKNIQYFGAGTRLSVL.

The V gene is TRBV28, the J gene TRBJ1-4; 7 nucleotides agree with TRBD1. The CDR3 sequence is 15 residues long. CDR1 is MDHEN, CDR2 SYDVKM, per germline. Losses at the gene ends were 7 bases for V and 3 bases for J; bases not matched to a gene: 8. CDR3 sequence: CASTLTGTANEKLFF. In nucleotides, the CDR3 is TGTGCCAGCACCCTAACCGGGACAGCTAATGAAAAACTGTTTTTT.

The rearrangement joins TRBV4-1 to TRBJ2-5, with a weak D call TRBD1 (5 bases). The V gene lost 2 bases and the J gene lost 1 base, with 8 bases spanning the gap. The germline gives CDR1 MGHRA, CDR2 YSYEKL. This CDR3 spans 14 amino acids. The chain's CDR3 is CASSQFDSQETQYF. In DNA form, the CDR3 reads TGCGCCAGCAGCCAATTTGACAGCCAAGAGACCCAGTACTTC.

This clonotype has a handful of counts. This chain uses TRBV18 with TRBJ1-6; TRBD1 is a possible D gene (6 bases). Germline CDR1 KGHSH, CDR2 LQKENI. CDR3 length: 16 residues. V was clipped by 1 base and J by 8 bases, with 15 bases between them. DNA of the CDR3: TGTGCCAGCTCACCACTGGGGCCAGGGGATTATTCACCCCTCCACTTT. It specifies CASSPLGPGDYSPLHF.

The J gene is TRBJ1-1, the V gene TRBV19; weak D call: TRBD1 (5 bases). Germline values: CDR1 LNHDA, CDR2 SQIVND (reference sequence). The CDR3 is made up of 13 amino acids. V lost 10 bases, J lost 0 bases, and 12 bases lay in between. CDR3 nucleotides: TGTGCCACCTTGCAGGGATTGAACACTGAAGCTTTCTTT. It specifies CATLQGLNTEAFF.

The chain has TRBV2 and TRBJ2-1, with D possibly TRBD1 on 6 matching bases. CDR1 SNHLY and CDR2 FYNNEI come from the germline V gene. Deletions cut 7 bases from V and 9 bases from J, with 19 bases between. The length of the CDR3 is 14 residues. CDR3 amino acids: CASMLPGGPGEQFF. CDR3 nucleotides: TGTGCCAGCATGCTACCTGGGGGCCCCGGTGAGCAGTTCTTC.

The table lists this clonotype with a few counts. The rearrangement uses TRBV11-2 and TRBJ1-2; no definite D call. The V gene lost 1 base and the J gene lost 4 bases, with 7 bases spanning the gap. Germline-derived CDR1 and CDR2 are SGHAT and FQNNGV. The CDR3 runs 13 residues. CDR3 in DNA: TGTGCCAGCAGCTTAGTCGCGTTCTATGGCTACACCTTC. This gives the protein CASSLVAFYGYTF.

This clonotype was counted between two and nine times. The rearrangement links TRBV20-1 to TRBJ2-5, with 9 bases matching TRBD2. This CDR3 contains 14 residues. The germline V gene has CDR1 DFQATT and CDR2 SNEGSKA (reference sequence). Trimming at V came to 6 bases and at J to 5 bases, leaving 10 bases not matched to a gene. The DNA for the CDR3 is TGCAGTGCGATTGGGGTAGCGGGGGATGAGACCCAGTACTTC. Translated, it gives CSAIGVAGDETQYF.

The chain recombines TRBV10-2 with TRBJ2-5; D is uncertain. Germline CDR1 WSHSY, CDR2 SAAADI. V lost 3 bases, J lost 5 bases, and 4 bases lay in between. There are 11 residues in the CDR3. The CDR3 region is CASSEDETQYF. The CDR3 coding sequence is TGCGCCAGCAGTGAAGACGAGACCCAGTACTTC.

This chain uses TRBV20-1 with TRBJ2-5, with 9 nucleotides matching TRBD1. Looked up from germline, CDR1 is DFQATT and CDR2 is SNEGSKA (reference sequence). The CDR3 extends over 13 amino acids. The V and J ends lost 3 bases and 7 bases, in that order; junction bases with no gene match: 6. The DNA for the CDR3 is TGCAGTGCTAGGGGACAGGGTGAGGCGACCCAGTACTTC. As protein: CSARGQGEATQYF.

This rearrangement joins TRBV6-5 to TRBJ1-6; TRBD1 agrees at 8 bases. The CDR3 spans 14 residues. CDR1 is MNHEY and CDR2 is SVGAGI in the germline V gene. After removal of 6 bases from V and 9 bases from J, the junction contained 7 bases not matched to a gene. The CDR3 nucleotides are TGTGCCAGCAGGGACAGGACAGGGACTTCACCCCTCCACTTT. This translates into CASRDRTGTSPLHF.